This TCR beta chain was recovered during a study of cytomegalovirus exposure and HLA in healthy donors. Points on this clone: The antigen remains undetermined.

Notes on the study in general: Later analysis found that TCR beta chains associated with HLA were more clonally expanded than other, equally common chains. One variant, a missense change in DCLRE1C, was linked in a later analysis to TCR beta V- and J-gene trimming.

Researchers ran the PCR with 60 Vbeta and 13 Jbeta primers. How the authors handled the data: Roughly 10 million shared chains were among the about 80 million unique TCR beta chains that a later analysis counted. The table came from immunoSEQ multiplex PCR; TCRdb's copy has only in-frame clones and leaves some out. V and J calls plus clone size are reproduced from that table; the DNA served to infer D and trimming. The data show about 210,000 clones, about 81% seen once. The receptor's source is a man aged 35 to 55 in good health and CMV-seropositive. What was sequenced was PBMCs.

CDR3 sequence (DNA): TGTGCCAGCAGTTACAGCGGAGGGGGCAATCAGCCCCAGCATTTT. Its translation is CASSYSGGGNQPQHF. The genes are TRBV27 and TRBJ1-5; TRBD1 might be the D (5 bases). Germline V gene lookup returns CDR1 MNHEY and CDR2 SMNVEV (reference sequence). V dropped 4 bases and J dropped 2 bases, with 12 bases sitting between them. The CDR3 totals 15 residues.